The present T cell receptor (beta chain) was sequenced within a study of blood T cell repertoires in COVID-19. Looking at the study overall: T cells, B-cell-depleted T cells, or PBMCs provided the cDNA or gDNA that served as material.

This clone was detected once. The J segment lost 3 bases and the V segment lost 1 base, leaving 3 bases of the junction unmatched. The CDR3 sequence is 14 residues long. The germline V gene has CDR1 MRHNA and CDR2 SNTAGT. Methods used by the authors: Counts of nucleated cells, estimated from reference gene primer amplification, were obtained. Sequencing used immunoSEQ multiplex PCR; TCRdb keeps in-frame clones, though not all of them. The V and J calls and clone size come from that table; D and trimming were worked out from the DNA. Here the sample spans around 73,000 clones, roughly three quarters being singletons.

The V call is TRBV6-4, the J call TRBJ2-7; TRBD2 aligns across 7 bases. The sequencing input was peripheral blood. The origin of this receptor is a man in his sixties or seventies with COVID-19, enrolled during active disease. The CDR3 spells CASSDFRTSYEQYF. The CDR3 region has the DNA TGTGCCAGCAGTGACTTCCGGACTAGCTACGAGCAGTACTTC.